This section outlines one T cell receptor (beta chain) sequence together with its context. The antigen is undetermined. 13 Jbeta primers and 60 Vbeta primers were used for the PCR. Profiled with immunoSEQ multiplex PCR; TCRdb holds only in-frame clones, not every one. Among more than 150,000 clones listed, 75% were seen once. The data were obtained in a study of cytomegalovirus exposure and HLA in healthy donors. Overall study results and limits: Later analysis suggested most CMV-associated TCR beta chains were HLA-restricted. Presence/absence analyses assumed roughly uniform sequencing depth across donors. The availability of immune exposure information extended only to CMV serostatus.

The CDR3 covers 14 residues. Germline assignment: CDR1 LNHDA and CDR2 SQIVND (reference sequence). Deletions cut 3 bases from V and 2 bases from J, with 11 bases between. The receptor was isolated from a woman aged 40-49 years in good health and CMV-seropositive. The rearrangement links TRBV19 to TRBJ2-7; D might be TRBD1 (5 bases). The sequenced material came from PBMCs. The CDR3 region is CASSIARVPYEQYF. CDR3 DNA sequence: TGTGCCAGTAGTATCGCCAGGGTTCCCTACGAGCAGTACTTC.